This T cell receptor (beta chain) was documented in a study of OX40 agonist ivuxolimab in advanced cancers. Sequenced by immunoSEQ multiplex PCR; TCRdb stores in-frame clones only, minus some. The sample includes tens of thousands of clones, approximately 86% seen only once; the top ten take 28%. The origin of this receptor is an adult with an advanced solid tumor such as melanoma, head and neck, liver or kidney cancer. Specimen: CD4+ or CD8+ T cells sorted from blood, collected in a trial of the OX40 agonist ivuxolimab.

CDR3 DNA sequence: TGTGCCAGCAGCTTAGTCCTACAGGGGAAGTACAATGAGCAGTTCTTC. It yields the protein CASSLVLQGKYNEQFF. This chain links TRBV11-3 with TRBJ2-1; 7 bases fit TRBD1. This CDR3 has 16 amino acids. Per the germline V gene, CDR1 is SGHNT and CDR2 is YENEEA. J was trimmed by 4 bases and V by 1 base; bases with no gene match: 7.